These 13 T cell receptor beta chains originate from one sample sequenced in a study of blood T cell repertoires in COVID-19. Measured with immunoSEQ multiplex PCR; TCRdb has only the in-frame clones, and not every one. The sample yields approximately 220,000 clones, approximately 85% seen once. The sample comprised peripheral blood. Receptors originate from a woman aged 65 to 85 with acute or convalescent COVID-19.

The V and J genes are TRBV7-9 and TRBJ2-1; TRBD1 might be the D (5 bases). Germline V CDR1 and CDR2: SEHNR, FQNEAQ (reference sequence). Trimming pared 1 base from V and 2 bases from J, leaving 9 bases between. The CDR3 length is 15 residues. This CDR3 reads CASSLGQGTYNEQFF. Here the CDR3 DNA reads TGTGCCAGCAGCTTAGGGCAGGGCACCTACAATGAGCAGTTCTTC.

The V gene is TRBV27, the J gene TRBJ2-3; D is uncertain. V was clipped by 7 bases and J by 0 bases, with 8 bases between them. The CDR3 has 13 residues. Looked up from germline, CDR1 is MNHEY and CDR2 is SMNVEV (reference sequence). CDR3 sequence reads: CASTHSSTDTQYF. DNA of the CDR3: TGTGCCAGCACTCACTCAAGCACAGATACGCAGTATTTT.

This clone was observed a single time. The J gene is TRBJ1-2, the V gene TRBV11-2; D may be TRBD1 (6 bases). Trimming cost V 0 bases and J 8 bases, with 19 bases left between them. Germline V CDR1 and CDR2: SGHAT, FQNNGV. The CDR3 has 16 amino acids. The CDR3 region has the DNA TGTGCCAGCAGCTTAGATCGTGACTGGGGGGGGCACGGCTACACCTTC. It yields the protein CASSLDRDWGGHGYTF.

The genes are TRBV21-1 and TRBJ2-5; TRBD2, the table's D call, was not compared with the DNA. TRBV21-1 is deemed a pseudogene. CDR3 size: 18 residues. The CDR3: CASSKGGRTSGVQETQYF. The CDR3 region has the DNA TGTGCCAGCAGCAAAGGAGGCCGGACTAGCGGGGTCCAAGAGACCCAGTACTTC.

V and J are TRBV3-1 (or the pseudogene TRBV3-2) and TRBJ2-1, with 8 bases that match TRBD1. The CDR3 runs 17 residues. The ends lost 4 bases at V and 6 bases at J; junction bases unmatched: 14. The germline V gene has CDR1 LGHDT and CDR2 YNNKEL (reference sequence). CDR3 coding DNA: TGTGCCAGCAGCCCCTCCTTAGGACAGGGTTGGGGCAATGAGCAGTTCTTC. Protein: CASSPSLGQGWGNEQFF.

V is TRBV5-4 and J is TRBJ2-7; no reliable D call. Germline CDR1 SGHNT, CDR2 YYREEE (reference sequence). V was pared by 0 bases and J by 0 bases, with 10 bases between. The CDR3 runs 15 residues. This CDR3 reads CASSLVSPSSYEQYF. Written as DNA, the CDR3 is TGTGCCAGCAGCTTGGTGAGCCCAAGCTCCTACGAGCAGTACTTC.

The chain couples TRBV6-6 to TRBJ1-3; a possible D gene is TRBD1 (6 bases). There are 15 residues in the CDR3. Germline lookup yields CDR1 MNHNY and CDR2 SVGAGI (reference sequence). V was cut by 7 bases and J by 0 bases, with 13 bases left in between. CDR3 sequence reads: CASTPGQISGNTIYF. CDR3 DNA: TGTGCCAGCACCCCCGGACAGATCTCTGGAAACACCATATATTTT.

On this clone itself: Other DNA sequences from this sample encode an identical CDR3 as well. The rearrangement links TRBV14 to TRBJ1-6; 7 bases are a match to TRBD1. V lost 4 bases and J lost 3; bases outside the gene matches: 0. The germline V gene has CDR1 SGHDN and CDR2 FVKESK. There are 14 residues in the CDR3. CDR3 residues: CASSPGGYNSPLHF. The CDR3 nucleotides are TGTGCCAGCAGCCCAGGGGGCTATAATTCACCCCTCCACTTT.

The rearrangement joins TRBV3-1 (or the pseudogene TRBV3-2) to TRBJ1-4; the match to TRBD1 covers 9 bases. From germline, CDR1 is LGHDT and CDR2 YNNKEL (reference sequence). V gave up 6 bases and J gave up 4 bases; unmatched junction bases: 9. This CDR3 has 16 residues. The CDR3 DNA sequence: TGTGCCAGCAGGGGAAACAGGGGGCGTATTAATGAAAAACTGTTTTTT. This gives the protein CASRGNRGRINEKLFF.

This chain connects TRBV6-6 to TRBJ2-7, with 11 bases that match TRBD2. The germline V gene has CDR1 MNHNY and CDR2 SVGAGI (reference sequence). Trimming at V came to 10 bases and at J to 5 bases, leaving 4 bases not matched to a gene. The CDR3 loop spans 12 amino acids. The chain's CDR3 is CATGLAGDEQYF. In DNA, the CDR3 is TGTGCCACCGGACTAGCGGGTGACGAGCAGTACTTC.

This chain connects TRBV29-1 to TRBJ2-3; TRBD1 matches at 7 bases. The germline gives CDR1 SQVTM, CDR2 ANQGSEA. This CDR3 has 13 residues. Germline trimming cut 5 bases from V and 1 base from J; bases unmatched to any gene: 3. The CDR3 nucleotides read TGCAGCGTTTGCCAGGGGGGCACAGATACGCAGTATTTT. It is translated as CSVCQGGTDTQYF.

The chain is built from TRBV10-3 and TRBJ2-1, with 11 nucleotides matching TRBD2. Germline V CDR1 and CDR2: ENHRY, SYGVKD. With V trimmed by 7 bases and J by 8 bases, 7 bases remained unmatched. This CDR3 is built from 14 residues. CDR3 residues: CAITQTSGDYEQFF. CDR3 in DNA: TGTGCCATCACCCAGACTAGCGGGGATTATGAGCAGTTCTTC.

The CDR3 loop is CASSPEPNKNIQYF. The DNA for the CDR3 is TGTGCCAGCAGCCCCGAGCCCAACAAAAACATTCAGTACTTC. V is TRBV7-2 and J is TRBJ2-4; D gene unclear. The V gene's germline CDR1 is SGHTA and CDR2 FQGNSA. The CDR3 totals 14 residues. Trimming removed 5 bases from V and 3 bases from J, with 11 bases in between.